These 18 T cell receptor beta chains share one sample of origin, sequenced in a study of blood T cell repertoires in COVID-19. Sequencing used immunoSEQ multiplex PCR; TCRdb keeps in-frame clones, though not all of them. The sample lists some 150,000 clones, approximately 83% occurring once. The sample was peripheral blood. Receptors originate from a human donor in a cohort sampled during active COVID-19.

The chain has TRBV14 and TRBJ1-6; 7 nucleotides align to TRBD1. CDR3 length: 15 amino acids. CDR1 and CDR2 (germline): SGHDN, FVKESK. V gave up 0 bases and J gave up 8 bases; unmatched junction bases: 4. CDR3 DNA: TGTGCCAGCAGCCAAGAAACAGGGGCCCATTCACCCCTCCACTTT. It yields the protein CASSQETGAHSPLHF. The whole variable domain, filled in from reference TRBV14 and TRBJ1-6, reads EAGVTQFPSHSVIEKGQTVTLRCDPISGHDNLYWYRRVMGKEIKFLLHFVKESKQDESGMPNNRFLAERTGGTYSTLKVQPAELEDSGVYFCASSQETGAHSPLHFGNGTRLTVT.

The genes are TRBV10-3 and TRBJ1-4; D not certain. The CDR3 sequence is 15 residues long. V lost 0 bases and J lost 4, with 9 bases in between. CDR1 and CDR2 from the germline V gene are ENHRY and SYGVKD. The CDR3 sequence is CAISESPGLNEKLFF. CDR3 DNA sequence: TGTGCCATCAGTGAGTCACCTGGGCTTAATGAAAAACTGTTTTTT.

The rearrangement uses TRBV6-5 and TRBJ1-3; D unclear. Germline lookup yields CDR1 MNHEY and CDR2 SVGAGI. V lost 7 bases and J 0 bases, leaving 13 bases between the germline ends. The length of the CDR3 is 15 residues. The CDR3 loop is CASTPTYYSGNTIYF. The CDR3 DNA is TGTGCCAGCACTCCCACATACTACTCTGGAAACACCATATATTTT.

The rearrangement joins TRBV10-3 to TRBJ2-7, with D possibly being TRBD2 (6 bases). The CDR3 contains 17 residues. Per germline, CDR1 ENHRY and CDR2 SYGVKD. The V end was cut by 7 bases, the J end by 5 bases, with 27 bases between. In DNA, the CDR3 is TGTGCCATCAAAGGAGGACGAGGAGGGGATACTTCCCACGAGCAGTACTTC. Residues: CAIKGGRGGDTSHEQYF.

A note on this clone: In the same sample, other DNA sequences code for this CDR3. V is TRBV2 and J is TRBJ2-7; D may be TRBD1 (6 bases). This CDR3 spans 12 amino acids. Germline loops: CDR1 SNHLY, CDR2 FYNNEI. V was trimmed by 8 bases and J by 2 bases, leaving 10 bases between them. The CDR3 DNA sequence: TGTGCCAGCCGTACAGGGACCTACGAGCAGTACTTC. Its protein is CASRTGTYEQYF.

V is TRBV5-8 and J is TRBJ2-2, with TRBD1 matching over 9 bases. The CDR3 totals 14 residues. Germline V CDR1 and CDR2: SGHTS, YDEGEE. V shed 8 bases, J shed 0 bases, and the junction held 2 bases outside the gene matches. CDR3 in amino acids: CASRTGANTGELFF. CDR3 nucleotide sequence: TGTGCCAGTAGGACAGGGGCGAACACCGGGGAGCTGTTTTTT. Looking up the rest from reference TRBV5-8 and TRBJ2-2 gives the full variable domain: EAGVTQSPTHLIKTRGQQATLRCSPISGHTSVYWYQQALGLGLQFLLWYDEGEERNRGNFPPRFSGRQFPNYSSELNVNALELEDSALYLCASRTGANTGELFFGEGSRLTVL.

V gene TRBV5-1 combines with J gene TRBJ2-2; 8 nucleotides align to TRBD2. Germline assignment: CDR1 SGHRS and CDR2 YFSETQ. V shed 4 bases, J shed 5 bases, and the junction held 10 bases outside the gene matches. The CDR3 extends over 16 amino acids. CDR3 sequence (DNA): TGCGCCAGCAGCCCCCGGGGTAGCGGGGTGACCGGGGAGCTGTTTTTT. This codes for CASSPRGSGVTGELFF.

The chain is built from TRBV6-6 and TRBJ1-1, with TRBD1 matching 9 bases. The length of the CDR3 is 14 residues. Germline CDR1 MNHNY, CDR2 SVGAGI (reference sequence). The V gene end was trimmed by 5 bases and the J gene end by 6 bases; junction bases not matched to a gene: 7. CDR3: CASSTGTGNPEAFF. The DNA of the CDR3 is TGTGCCAGCAGTACAGGGACAGGGAATCCTGAAGCTTTCTTT.

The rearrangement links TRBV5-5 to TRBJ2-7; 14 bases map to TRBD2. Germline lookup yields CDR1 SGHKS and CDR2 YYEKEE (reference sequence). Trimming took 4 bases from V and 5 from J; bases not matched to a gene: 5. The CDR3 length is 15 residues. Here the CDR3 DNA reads TGTGCCAGCAGCACGACTAGCGGGGGGGCCCACGAGCAGTACTTC. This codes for CASSTTSGGAHEQYF.

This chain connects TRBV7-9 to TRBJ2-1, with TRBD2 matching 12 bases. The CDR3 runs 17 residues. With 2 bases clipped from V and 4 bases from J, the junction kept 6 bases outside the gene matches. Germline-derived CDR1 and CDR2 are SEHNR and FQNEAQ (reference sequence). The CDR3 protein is CASSLTGLAGGYNEQFF. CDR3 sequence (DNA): TGTGCCAGCAGCTTAACGGGCCTAGCGGGGGGGTACAATGAGCAGTTCTTC.

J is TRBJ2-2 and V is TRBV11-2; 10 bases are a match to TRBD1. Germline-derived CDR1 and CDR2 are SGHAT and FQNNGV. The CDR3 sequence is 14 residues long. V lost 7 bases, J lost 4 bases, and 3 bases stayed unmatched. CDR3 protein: CASIRTGGTGELFF. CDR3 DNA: TGTGCCAGCATAAGGACAGGGGGCACCGGGGAGCTGTTTTTT.

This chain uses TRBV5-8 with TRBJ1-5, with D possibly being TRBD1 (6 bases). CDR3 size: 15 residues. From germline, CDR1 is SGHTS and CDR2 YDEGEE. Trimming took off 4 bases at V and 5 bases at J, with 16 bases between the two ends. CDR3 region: CASSPRTAQDQPQHF. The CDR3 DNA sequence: TGTGCCAGCAGCCCCAGGACAGCCCAAGATCAGCCCCAGCATTTT.

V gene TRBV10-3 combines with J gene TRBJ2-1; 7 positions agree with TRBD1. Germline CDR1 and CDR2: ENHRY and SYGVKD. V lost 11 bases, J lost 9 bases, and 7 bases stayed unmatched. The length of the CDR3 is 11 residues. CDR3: CAAATGTEQFF. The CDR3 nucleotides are TGTGCCGCGGCGACAGGGACTGAGCAGTTCTTC.

DNA of the CDR3: TGTGCCAGCAGCTCCGGTTATGACAATGAGCAGTTCTTC. Protein product: CASSSGYDNEQFF. The chain couples TRBV7-3 to TRBJ2-1; D not certain. V gave up 4 bases and J gave up 5 bases, with 9 bases separating them. The CDR3 has 13 residues. From germline, CDR1 is SGHTA and CDR2 FQGTGA.

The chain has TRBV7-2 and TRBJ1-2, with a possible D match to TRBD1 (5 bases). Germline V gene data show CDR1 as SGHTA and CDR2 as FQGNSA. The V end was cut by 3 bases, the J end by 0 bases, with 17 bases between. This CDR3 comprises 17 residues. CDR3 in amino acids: CASSLGGELPSNYGYTF. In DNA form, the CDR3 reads TGTGCCAGCAGCTTGGGAGGGGAGCTCCCCTCTAACTATGGCTACACCTTC. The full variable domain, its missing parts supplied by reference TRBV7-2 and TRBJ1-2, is GAGVSQSPSNKVTEKGKDVELRCDPISGHTALYWYRQSLGQGLEFLIYFQGNSAPDKSGLPSDRFSAERTGGSVSTLTIQRTQQEDSAVYLCASSLGGELPSNYGYTFGSGTRLTVV.

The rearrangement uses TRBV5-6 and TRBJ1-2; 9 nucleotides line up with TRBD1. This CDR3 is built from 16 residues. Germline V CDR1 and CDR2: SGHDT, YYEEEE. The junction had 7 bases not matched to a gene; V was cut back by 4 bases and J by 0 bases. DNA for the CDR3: TGTGCCAGCAGCCCCGTGGGACAGGGTTCTAACTATGGCTACACCTTC. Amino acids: CASSPVGQGSNYGYTF.

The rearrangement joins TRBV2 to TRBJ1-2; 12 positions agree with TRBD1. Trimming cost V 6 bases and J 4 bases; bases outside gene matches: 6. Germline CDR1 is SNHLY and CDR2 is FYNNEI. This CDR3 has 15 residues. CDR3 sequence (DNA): TGTGCCAGCAGCCGGGACAGGGGGCGCGTCTATGGCTACACCTTC. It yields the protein CASSRDRGRVYGYTF.

The CDR3 loop is CASSLVLGAQGSTDTQYF. DNA for the CDR3: TGCGCCAGCAGCTTGGTGCTGGGGGCTCAGGGTTCCACAGATACGCAGTATTTT. The chain has TRBV5-1 and TRBJ2-3; tentative D call: TRBD1 (6 bases). Trimming took 0 bases from V and 2 from J, leaving 19 bases between them. The V gene's germline CDR1 is SGHRS and CDR2 YFSETQ. CDR3 length: 18 residues.